What follows are 9 T cell receptor beta chains derived from one specimen sequenced in a study of PD-L1 blockade in urothelial cancer. Sequencing was performed with immunoSEQ multiplex PCR; in TCRdb, only in-frame clones are kept and a portion is missing. The table lists 45,000 to 55,000 clones, approximately 84% of them singletons. Time point specified: pretreatment peripheral blood. This material consisted of PBMCs, taken around atezolizumab (anti-PD-L1) treatment. All receptors derive from a man in his fifties or sixties with urothelial cancer.

This clone showed up just once. The chain combines TRBV21-1 with TRBJ2-5; TRBD2 is the table's D call and was not checked against the DNA. TRBV21-1 is a documented pseudogene. This CDR3 region has 14 residues. The DNA of the CDR3 is TGTGCCAGCAGCAACCCTAGAGGGCAAGAGACCCAGTACTTC. Amino acids: CASSNPRGQETQYF.

The chain joins TRBV12-5 to TRBJ2-1, with TRBD2 as a possible D gene (7 bases). Deletions cut 5 bases from V and 8 bases from J, with 19 bases between. This CDR3 is 15 amino acids long. CDR1 LGHNT and CDR2 FRNRAP come from the germline V gene. The CDR3 DNA sequence: TGTGCTAGTGGTGGGGGGGCGGGAGTAATTTATGAGCAGTTCTTC. It codes for CASGGGAGVIYEQFF.

The chain uses TRBV14 and TRBJ2-5; 7 nucleotides agree with TRBD1. Germline CDR1 SGHDN, CDR2 FVKESK. This CDR3 has 14 residues. Germline trimming cut 5 bases from V and 5 bases from J; bases unmatched to any gene: 8. The CDR3 bases are TGTGCCAGCAGCAAGACAGGGTTCACGGAGACCCAGTACTTC. Its translation: CASSKTGFTETQYF.

The chain combines TRBV11-2 with TRBJ2-4; maybe TRBD1 (5 bases). V lost 5 bases and J lost 4, with 12 bases in between. Germline loops: CDR1 SGHAT, CDR2 FQNNGV. The CDR3 has 14 residues. Here the CDR3 DNA reads TGTGCCAGCAGCCATCCGAAGGGGAAAAACATTCAGTACTTC. It specifies CASSHPKGKNIQYF.

The rearrangement uses TRBV18 and TRBJ1-1; D is undetermined. The CDR3 is made up of 17 amino acids. Germline V lookup: CDR1 KGHSH, CDR2 LQKENI. The V end was cut by 5 bases, the J end by 4 bases, with 23 bases between. CDR3 region: CASSINVPGPEGTEAFF. CDR3 in DNA: TGTGCCAGCTCAATAAATGTTCCGGGCCCAGAGGGCACTGAAGCTTTCTTT.

V usage is TRBV7-9 and J usage is TRBJ2-2, with D tentatively TRBD1 (5 bases). The CDR3 is 14 residues long. Looked up from germline, CDR1 is SEHNR and CDR2 is FQNEAQ (reference sequence). Trimming cost V 2 bases and J 7 bases, with 11 bases left between them. The CDR3 spells CASSLSRVIGELFF. The CDR3 region has the DNA TGTGCCAGCAGCTTATCCAGGGTAATCGGGGAGCTGTTTTTT.

V is TRBV6-5 and J is TRBJ1-1, with D perhaps TRBD1 (6 bases). Trimming took 5 bases from V and 4 from J, leaving 14 bases between them. The CDR3 loop spans 14 amino acids. Germline V CDR1 and CDR2: MNHEY, SVGAGI. The CDR3 sequence: CASSTNQGITEAFF. CDR3 bases: TGTGCCAGCAGTACCAATCAGGGGATCACTGAAGCTTTCTTT.

This clone has only one observation. This chain uses TRBV29-1 with TRBJ2-3; D might be TRBD2 (6 bases). Trimming took off 4 bases at V and 8 bases at J, with 10 bases between the two ends. This CDR3 spans 11 amino acids. Germline assignment: CDR1 SQVTM and CDR2 ANQGSEA. The CDR3 protein is CSVVTAGTQYF. CDR3 nucleotide sequence: TGCAGCGTTGTTACAGCGGGTACGCAGTATTTT.

This clone was observed a single time. The chain links TRBV4-1 to TRBJ2-7; TRBD1 matches at 10 bases. V lost 0 bases and J lost 3; bases outside the gene matches: 2. Germline V lookup: CDR1 MGHRA, CDR2 YSYEKL. CDR3 length: 15 residues. In DNA, the CDR3 is TGCGCCAGCAGCCAAGATCGGGACAGGGGCTACGAGCAGTACTTC. It translates to CASSQDRDRGYEQYF.